These 16 T cell receptor beta chains share one sample of origin, sequenced in a study of OX40 agonist ivuxolimab in advanced cancers. The assay was immunoSEQ multiplex PCR, and TCRdb's table has in-frame clones only and misses some. The data contain 60,000 or so clones, 85% to 95% of them singletons. The input for sequencing was CD4+ or CD8+ T cells sorted from blood, taken in a trial of the OX40 agonist ivuxolimab. Source of these receptors: an adult with an advanced solid tumor such as melanoma, head and neck, liver or kidney cancer.

The genes are TRBV5-6 and TRBJ2-7; D may be TRBD1 (5 bases). The V end lost 4 bases, the J end lost 3 bases, and 23 bases lay between the germline ends. The germline CDR1 and CDR2 sequences are SGHDT and YYEEEE. This CDR3 spans 17 amino acids. CDR3 sequence: CASSHLNPRRGGYEQYF. CDR3 sequence (DNA): TGTGCCAGCAGCCACCTTAATCCCCGAAGGGGCGGCTACGAGCAGTACTTC.

The CDR3 loop is CASSYSRASGINEQFF. The CDR3 region has the DNA TGTGCCAGCAGTTACTCGAGGGCTAGCGGGATTAATGAGCAGTTCTTC. V gene TRBV6-6 combines with J gene TRBJ2-1, with 9 bases aligning to TRBD2. Germline V CDR1 and CDR2: MNHNY, SVGAGI (reference sequence). V lost 0 bases and J lost 7; bases outside the gene matches: 7. There are 16 residues in the CDR3.

This clone was observed a single time. This sequence joins TRBV5-6 and TRBJ2-1; possible D gene TRBD2, 5 bases. CDR3 length equals 15 residues. V dropped 1 base and J dropped 3 bases, with 11 bases sitting between them. Germline V CDR1 and CDR2: SGHDT, YYEEEE. The CDR3 region has the DNA TGTGCCAGCAGCTTGAGCAGGAGGTACTACAATGAGCAGTTCTTC. Amino acids: CASSLSRRYYNEQFF.

This clone came up once. The chain's CDR3 is CASSLEILAGDYNEQFF. The CDR3 DNA reads TGTGCCAGCAGCTTAGAAATACTAGCGGGGGACTACAATGAGCAGTTCTTC. The chain employs TRBV7-2 and TRBJ2-1; TRBD2 aligns across 11 bases. Germline V lookup: CDR1 SGHTA, CDR2 FQGNSA. The CDR3 length is 17 residues. V lost 1 base to trimming and J lost 3 bases; unmatched junction nucleotides: 5.

The chain recombines TRBV4-2 with TRBJ2-7; D remains ambiguous. CDR1 is LGHNA, CDR2 YNFKEQ, per germline. Trimming removed 0 bases from V and 5 bases from J, with 5 bases in between. This CDR3 contains 12 residues. The CDR3 spells CASSQDGDEQYF. CDR3 nucleotide sequence: TGTGCCAGCAGCCAAGATGGGGACGAGCAGTACTTC.

The chain uses TRBV4-2 and TRBJ2-7; D is uncertain. V was pared by 6 bases and J by 1 base, with 10 bases between. The CDR3 is made up of 13 amino acids. CDR1 is LGHNA and CDR2 is YNFKEQ in the germline V gene. The CDR3 nucleotides are TGTGCCAGCAGTATAAGCGTTTCCTACGAGCAGTACTTC. Its translation: CASSISVSYEQYF.

This sequence joins TRBV13 and TRBJ2-2; TRBD2 matches 11 bases. This CDR3 region has 17 residues. J lost 1 base, V lost 5 bases, and 6 bases had no gene match. The germline gives CDR1 PRHDT, CDR2 FYEKMQ (reference sequence). The CDR3 DNA reads as TGTGCCAGCAGCCCCCCCCTAGCGGGGGGGAACACCGGGGAGCTGTTTTTT. As protein: CASSPPLAGGNTGELFF.

The chain employs TRBV28 and TRBJ2-3, with no clear D. Trimming pared 3 bases from V and 3 bases from J, leaving 7 bases between. Looked up from germline, CDR1 is MDHEN and CDR2 is SYDVKM. CDR3 length: 13 amino acids. Written as DNA, the CDR3 is TGTGCCAGCAGTTTGGTCGGGACAGATACGCAGTATTTT. This sequence encodes CASSLVGTDTQYF.

This sequence joins TRBV4-2 and TRBJ2-7; TRBD2 is a possible D gene (5 bases). Per germline, CDR1 LGHNA and CDR2 YNFKEQ. The CDR3 has 15 residues. V was cut by 4 bases and J by 1 base, with 14 bases left in between. The CDR3 loop is CASSLTRAGSYEQYF. For the CDR3, the DNA is TGTGCCAGCAGCCTTACGCGGGCCGGTTCCTACGAGCAGTACTTC.

The J gene is TRBJ1-1, the V gene TRBV14; D call uncertain. The germline CDR1 and CDR2 sequences are SGHDN and FVKESK. Trimming took 0 bases from V and 4 from J, leaving 9 bases between them. The CDR3 extends over 14 amino acids. The CDR3, as DNA: TGTGCCAGCAGCCAAGAAATTGGGTTCACTGAAGCTTTCTTT. It specifies CASSQEIGFTEAFF. The variable domain in full, completed from reference TRBV14 and TRBJ1-1, reads EAGVTQFPSHSVIEKGQTVTLRCDPISGHDNLYWYRRVMGKEIKFLLHFVKESKQDESGMPNNRFLAERTGGTYSTLKVQPAELEDSGVYFCASSQEIGFTEAFFGQGTRLTVV.

The chain links TRBV9 to TRBJ1-3; D unresolved. Trimming cost V 0 bases and J 2 bases, with 12 bases left between them. The length of the CDR3 is 16 residues. The germline V gene encodes CDR1 SGDLS and CDR2 YYNGEE. This CDR3 reads CASSVATALAGNTIYF. DNA for the CDR3: TGTGCCAGCAGCGTAGCTACAGCGTTGGCTGGAAACACCATATATTTT.

The chain combines TRBV7-6 with TRBJ2-1; 9 positions agree with TRBD2. This CDR3 is built from 15 residues. V was pared by 3 bases and J by 1 base, with 1 base of the junction left unmatched. Germline CDR1 reads SGHVS; CDR2 reads FNYEAQ. Written as DNA, the CDR3 is TGTGCCAGCAGCTTTAGCGGGAGATCCTACAATGAGCAGTTCTTC. It encodes CASSFSGRSYNEQFF.

This clone was seen just once. The genes are TRBV7-9 and TRBJ2-3; D is possibly TRBD2 (6 bases). V was trimmed by 7 bases and J by 5 bases, leaving 13 bases between them. This CDR3 contains 13 residues. CDR1 is SEHNR and CDR2 is FQNEAQ in the germline V gene (reference sequence). The DNA for the CDR3 is TGTGCCAGCAAAGGACTGGGGGGAGATACGCAGTATTTT. Its translation is CASKGLGGDTQYF. The whole variable domain, filled in from reference TRBV7-9 and TRBJ2-3, reads DTGVSQNPRHKITKRGQNVTFRCDPISEHNRLYWYRQTLGQGPEFLTYFQNEAQLEKSRLLSDRFSAERPKGSFSTLEIQRTEQGDSAMYLCASKGLGGDTQYFGPGTRLTVL.

This clone was counted once. This rearrangement joins TRBV4-1 to TRBJ1-4; the D is unclear. Germline V gene lookup returns CDR1 MGHRA and CDR2 YSYEKL. V was cut by 0 bases and J by 0 bases, with 5 bases left in between. The CDR3 is made up of 15 amino acids. CDR3 DNA sequence: TGCGCCAGCAGCCAAGATTACGCAACTAATGAAAAACTGTTTTTT. Translation gives CASSQDYATNEKLFF.

The chain carries TRBV14 and TRBJ2-1; 8 nucleotides align to TRBD1. J was trimmed by 6 bases and V by 0 bases; bases with no gene match: 7. Germline CDR1 is SGHDN and CDR2 is FVKESK. This CDR3 is built from 16 residues. DNA for the CDR3: TGTGCCAGCAGCCAAGATCAGACAGGGGAACGCAATGAGCAGTTCTTC. Protein product: CASSQDQTGERNEQFF.

This rearrangement joins TRBV12-5 to TRBJ1-2; D may be TRBD1 (5 bases). Trimming removed 6 bases at V and 2 bases at J, with 22 bases between. CDR1 LGHNT and CDR2 FRNRAP come from the germline V gene. The CDR3 has 17 amino acids. Here the CDR3 DNA reads TGTGCTAGTGGCCCCGGGGCCGCCATCAGGGCCAACTATGGCTACACCTTC. Encoded protein: CASGPGAAIRANYGYTF.